This T cell receptor beta chain appears in the sequencing data of a study of T cell responses to AZD1222 COVID-19 vaccine. Study background: Pooled samples include second doses given at about 4 or 12 weeks. Study-level points and caveats: Baseline antibody screening turned up just a handful of seropositive AZD1222 recipients. Donors in the cohort were predominantly white British and more often female, and clonal diversity was possibly underestimated.

As to this clone: The antigen is not known.

This CDR3 has 15 amino acids. Germline V gene data show CDR1 as LGHDT and CDR2 as YNNKEL (reference sequence). J lost 2 bases, V lost 4 bases, and 4 bases had no gene match. The method was immunoSEQ multiplex PCR; TCRdb's version includes in-frame clones alone and lacks a portion of them. The table has roughly 150,000 clones, around 88% seen once. The chain uses TRBV3-1 (or the pseudogene TRBV3-2) and TRBJ2-7, with TRBD2 matching 11 bases. The source material was peripheral blood, sampled on day 0 of AZD1222 vaccination. The sequence derives from an adult in good health. CDR3 amino acids: CASSPGLAVPYEQYF. CDR3 coding DNA: TGTGCCAGCAGCCCGGGACTAGCGGTTCCCTACGAGCAGTACTTC.